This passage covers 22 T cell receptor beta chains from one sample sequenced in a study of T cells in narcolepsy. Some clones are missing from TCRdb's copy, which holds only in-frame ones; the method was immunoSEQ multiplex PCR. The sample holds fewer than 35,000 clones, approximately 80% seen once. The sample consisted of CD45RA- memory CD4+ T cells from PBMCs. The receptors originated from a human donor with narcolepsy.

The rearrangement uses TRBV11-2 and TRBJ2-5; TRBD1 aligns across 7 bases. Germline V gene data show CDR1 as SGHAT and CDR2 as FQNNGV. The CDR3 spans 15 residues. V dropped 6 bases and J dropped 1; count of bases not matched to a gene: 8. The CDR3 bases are TGTGCCAGCAGTCTTGCAGGGACAGTCCAAGAGACCCAGTACTTC. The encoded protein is CASSLAGTVQETQYF.

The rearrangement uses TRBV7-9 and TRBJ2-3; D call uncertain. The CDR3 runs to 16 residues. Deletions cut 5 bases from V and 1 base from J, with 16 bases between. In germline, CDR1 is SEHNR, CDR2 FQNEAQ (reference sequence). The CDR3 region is CASSAPLRLGTDTQYF. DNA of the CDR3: TGTGCCAGCAGCGCCCCTTTACGACTGGGCACAGATACGCAGTATTTT.

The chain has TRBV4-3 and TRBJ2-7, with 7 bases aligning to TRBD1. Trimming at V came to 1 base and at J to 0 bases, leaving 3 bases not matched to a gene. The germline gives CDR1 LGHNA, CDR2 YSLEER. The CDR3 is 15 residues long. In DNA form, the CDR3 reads TGCGCCAGCAGCCAAGGGCCAGGGGGCTCCTACGAGCAGTACTTC. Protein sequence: CASSQGPGGSYEQYF.

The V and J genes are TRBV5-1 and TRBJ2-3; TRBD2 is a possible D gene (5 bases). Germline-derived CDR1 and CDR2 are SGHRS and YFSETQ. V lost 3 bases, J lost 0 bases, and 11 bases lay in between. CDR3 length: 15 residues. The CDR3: CASSSGLVSTDTQYF. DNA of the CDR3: TGCGCCAGCAGCTCCGGACTCGTCAGCACAGATACGCAGTATTTT. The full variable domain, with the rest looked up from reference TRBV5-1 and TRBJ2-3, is KAGVTQTPRYLIKTRGQQVTLSCSPISGHRSVSWYQQTPGQGLQFLFEYFSETQRNKGNFPGRFSGRQFSNSRSEMNVSTLELGDSALYLCASSSGLVSTDTQYFGPGTRLTVL.

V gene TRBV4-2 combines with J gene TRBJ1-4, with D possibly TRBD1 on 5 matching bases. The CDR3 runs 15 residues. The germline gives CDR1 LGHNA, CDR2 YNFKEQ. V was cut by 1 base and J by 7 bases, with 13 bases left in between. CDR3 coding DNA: TGTGCCAGCAGCCAAGCAAAGGGGACTTTTGAAAAACTGTTTTTT. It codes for CASSQAKGTFEKLFF.

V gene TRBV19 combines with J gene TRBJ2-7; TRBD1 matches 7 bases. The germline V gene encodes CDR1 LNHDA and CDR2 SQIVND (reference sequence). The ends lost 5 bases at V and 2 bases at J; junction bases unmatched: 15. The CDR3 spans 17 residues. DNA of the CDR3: TGTGCCAGTAGTCAACATATGACAGGGACGATGACCTACGAGCAGTACTTC. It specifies CASSQHMTGTMTYEQYF.

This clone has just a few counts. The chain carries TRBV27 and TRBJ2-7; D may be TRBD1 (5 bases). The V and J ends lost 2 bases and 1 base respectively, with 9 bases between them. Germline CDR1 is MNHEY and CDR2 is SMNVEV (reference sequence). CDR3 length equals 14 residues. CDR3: CASSLSPGSYEQYF. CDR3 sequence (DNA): TGTGCCAGCAGTTTAAGTCCAGGGTCCTACGAGCAGTACTTC.

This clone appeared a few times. The CDR3 loop reads CASSLLGQRNQPQHF. CDR3 nucleotides: TGTGCCAGCAGCTTATTAGGACAGAGAAATCAGCCCCAGCATTTT. This chain connects TRBV7-2 to TRBJ1-5; D is possibly TRBD1 (6 bases). Germline CDR1 reads SGHTA; CDR2 reads FQGNSA. The CDR3 is made up of 15 amino acids. V was clipped by 2 bases and J by 4 bases, with 12 bases between them.

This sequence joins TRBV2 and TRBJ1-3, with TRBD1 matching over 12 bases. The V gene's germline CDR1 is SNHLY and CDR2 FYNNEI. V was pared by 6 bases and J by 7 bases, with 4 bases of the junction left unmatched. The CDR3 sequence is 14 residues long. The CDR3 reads CASREGQGANTIYF. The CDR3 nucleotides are TGTGCCAGCAGGGAGGGACAGGGGGCGAACACCATATATTTT.

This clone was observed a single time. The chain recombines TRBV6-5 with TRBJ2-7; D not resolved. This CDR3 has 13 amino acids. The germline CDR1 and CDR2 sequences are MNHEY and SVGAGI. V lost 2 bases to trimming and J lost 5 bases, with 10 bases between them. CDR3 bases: TGTGCCAGCAGTTACGGGCTTGTAAACGAGCAGTACTTC. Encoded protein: CASSYGLVNEQYF.

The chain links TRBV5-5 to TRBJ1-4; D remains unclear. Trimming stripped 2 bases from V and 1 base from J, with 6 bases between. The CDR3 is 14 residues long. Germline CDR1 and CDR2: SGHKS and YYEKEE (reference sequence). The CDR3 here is CASSFRLTNEKLFF. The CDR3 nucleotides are TGTGCCAGCAGCTTTAGGCTAACTAATGAAAAACTGTTTTTT.

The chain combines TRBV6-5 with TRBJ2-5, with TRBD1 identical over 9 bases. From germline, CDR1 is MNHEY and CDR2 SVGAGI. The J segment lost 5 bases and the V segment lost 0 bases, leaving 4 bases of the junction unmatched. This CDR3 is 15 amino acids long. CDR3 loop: CASSYSGTGRETQYF. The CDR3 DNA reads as TGTGCCAGCAGTTACTCCGGGACAGGGAGGGAGACCCAGTACTTC.

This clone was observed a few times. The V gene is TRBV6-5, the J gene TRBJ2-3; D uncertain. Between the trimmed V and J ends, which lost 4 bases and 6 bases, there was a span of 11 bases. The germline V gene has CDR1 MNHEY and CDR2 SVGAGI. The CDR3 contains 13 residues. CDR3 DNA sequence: TGTGCCAGCAGTTCCAAGGACCGTGATACGCAGTATTTT. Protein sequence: CASSSKDRDTQYF.

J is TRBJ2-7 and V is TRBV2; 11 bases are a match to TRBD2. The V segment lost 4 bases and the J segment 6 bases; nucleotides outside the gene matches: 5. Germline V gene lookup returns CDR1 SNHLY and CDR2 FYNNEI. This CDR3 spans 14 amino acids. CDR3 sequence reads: CASSVLAGGTEQYF. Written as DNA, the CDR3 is TGTGCCAGCAGTGTCCTAGCGGGGGGAACCGAGCAGTACTTC.

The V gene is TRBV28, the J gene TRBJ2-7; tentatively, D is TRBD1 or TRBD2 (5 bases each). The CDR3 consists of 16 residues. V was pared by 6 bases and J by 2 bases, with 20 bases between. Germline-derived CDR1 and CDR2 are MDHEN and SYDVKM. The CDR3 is CASSSIGTDPAYEQYF. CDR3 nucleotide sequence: TGTGCCAGCAGCTCCATAGGGACGGATCCAGCCTACGAGCAGTACTTC. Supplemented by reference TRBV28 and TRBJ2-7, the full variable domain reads DVKVTQSSRYLVKRTGEKVFLECVQDMDHENMFWYRQDPGLGLRLIYFSYDVKMKEKGDIPEGYSVSREKKERFSLILESASTNQTSMYLCASSSIGTDPAYEQYFGPGTRLTVT.

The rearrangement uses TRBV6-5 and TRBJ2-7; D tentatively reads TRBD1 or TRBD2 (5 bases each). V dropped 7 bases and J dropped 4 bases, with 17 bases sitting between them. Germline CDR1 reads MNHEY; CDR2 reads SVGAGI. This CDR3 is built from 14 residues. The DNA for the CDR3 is TGTGCCAGCACCCCCTCCCACGGGACGTACGAGCAGTACTTC. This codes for CASTPSHGTYEQYF.

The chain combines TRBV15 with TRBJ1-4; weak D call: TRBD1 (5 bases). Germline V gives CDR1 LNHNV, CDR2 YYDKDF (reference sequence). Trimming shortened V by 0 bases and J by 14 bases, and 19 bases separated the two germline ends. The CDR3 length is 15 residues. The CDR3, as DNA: TGTGCCACCAGCAGAGATCGACAGCCGAATGATCAGCTGTTTTTT. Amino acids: CATSRDRQPNDQLFF.

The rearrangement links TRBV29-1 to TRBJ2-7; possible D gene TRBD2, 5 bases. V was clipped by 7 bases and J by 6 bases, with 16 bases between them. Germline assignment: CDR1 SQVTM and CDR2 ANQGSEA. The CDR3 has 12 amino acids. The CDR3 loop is CSASGGSREQYF. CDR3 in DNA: TGCAGCGCCTCCGGAGGCAGCCGCGAGCAGTACTTC.

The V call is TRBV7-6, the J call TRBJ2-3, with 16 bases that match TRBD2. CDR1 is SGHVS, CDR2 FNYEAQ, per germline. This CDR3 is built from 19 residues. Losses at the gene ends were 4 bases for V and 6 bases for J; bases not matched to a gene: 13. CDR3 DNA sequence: TGTGCCAGCAGCTACCACACGGGACTAGCGGGGGGGCCCACGGATACGCAGTATTTT. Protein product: CASSYHTGLAGGPTDTQYF.

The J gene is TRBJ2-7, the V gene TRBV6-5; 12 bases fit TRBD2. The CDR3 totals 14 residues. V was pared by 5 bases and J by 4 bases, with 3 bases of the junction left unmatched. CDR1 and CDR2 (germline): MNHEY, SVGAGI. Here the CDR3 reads CASSILAGGYEQYF. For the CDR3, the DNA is TGTGCCAGCAGTATACTAGCGGGGGGATACGAGCAGTACTTC.

The CDR3 spells CASSFGSGGQPQHF. The CDR3, as DNA: TGTGCCAGCAGTTTCGGCTCCGGAGGTCAGCCCCAGCATTTT. The genes are TRBV28 and TRBJ1-5; D uncertain. There are 14 residues in the CDR3. Trimming stripped 3 bases from V and 6 bases from J, with 12 bases between. CDR1 and CDR2 from the germline V gene are MDHEN and SYDVKM.

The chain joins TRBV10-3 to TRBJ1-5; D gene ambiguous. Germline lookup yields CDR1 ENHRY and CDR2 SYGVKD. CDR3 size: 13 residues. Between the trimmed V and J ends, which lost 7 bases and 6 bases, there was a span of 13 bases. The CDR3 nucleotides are TGTGCCATCACCTCGGACCTCACTCAGCCCCAGCATTTT. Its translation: CAITSDLTQPQHF.